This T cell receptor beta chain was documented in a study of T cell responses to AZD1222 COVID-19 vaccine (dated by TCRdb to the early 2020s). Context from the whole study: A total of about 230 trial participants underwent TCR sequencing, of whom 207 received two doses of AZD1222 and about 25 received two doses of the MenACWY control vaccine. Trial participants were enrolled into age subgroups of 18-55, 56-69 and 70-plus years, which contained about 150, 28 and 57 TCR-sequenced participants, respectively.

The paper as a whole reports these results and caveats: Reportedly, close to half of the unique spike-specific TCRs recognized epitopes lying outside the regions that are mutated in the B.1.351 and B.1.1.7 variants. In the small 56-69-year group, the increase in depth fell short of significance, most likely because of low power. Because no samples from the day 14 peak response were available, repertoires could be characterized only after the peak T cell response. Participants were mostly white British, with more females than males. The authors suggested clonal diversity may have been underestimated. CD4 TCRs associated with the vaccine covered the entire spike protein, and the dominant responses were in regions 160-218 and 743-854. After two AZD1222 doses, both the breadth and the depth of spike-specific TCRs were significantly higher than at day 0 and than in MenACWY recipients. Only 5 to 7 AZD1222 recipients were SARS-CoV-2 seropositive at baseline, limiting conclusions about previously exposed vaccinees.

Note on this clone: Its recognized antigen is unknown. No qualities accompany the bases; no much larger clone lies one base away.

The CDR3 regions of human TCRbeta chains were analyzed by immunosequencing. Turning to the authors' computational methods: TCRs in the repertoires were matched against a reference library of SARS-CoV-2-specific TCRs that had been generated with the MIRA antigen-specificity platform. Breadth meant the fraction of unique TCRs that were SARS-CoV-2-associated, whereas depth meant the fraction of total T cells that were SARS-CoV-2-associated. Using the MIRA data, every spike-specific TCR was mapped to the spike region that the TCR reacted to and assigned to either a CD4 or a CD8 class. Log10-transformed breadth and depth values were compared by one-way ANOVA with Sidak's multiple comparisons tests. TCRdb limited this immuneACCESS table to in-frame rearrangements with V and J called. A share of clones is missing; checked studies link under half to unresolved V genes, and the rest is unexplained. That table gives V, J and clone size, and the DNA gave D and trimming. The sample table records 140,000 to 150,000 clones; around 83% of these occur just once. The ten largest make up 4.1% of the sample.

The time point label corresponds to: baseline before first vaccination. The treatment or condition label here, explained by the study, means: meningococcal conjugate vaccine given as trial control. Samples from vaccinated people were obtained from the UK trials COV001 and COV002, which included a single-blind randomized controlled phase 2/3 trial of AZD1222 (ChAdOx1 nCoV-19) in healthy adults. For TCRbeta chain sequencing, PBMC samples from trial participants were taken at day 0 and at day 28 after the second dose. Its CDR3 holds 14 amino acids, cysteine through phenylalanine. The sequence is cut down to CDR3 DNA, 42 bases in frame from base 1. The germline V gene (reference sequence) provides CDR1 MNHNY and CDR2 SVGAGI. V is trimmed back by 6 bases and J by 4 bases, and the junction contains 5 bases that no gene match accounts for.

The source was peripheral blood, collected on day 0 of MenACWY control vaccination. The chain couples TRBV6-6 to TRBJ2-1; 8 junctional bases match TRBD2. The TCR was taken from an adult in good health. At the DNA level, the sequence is TGTGCCAGCAGCTCGGGGGGGCTATACAATGAGCAGTTCTTC. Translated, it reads CASSSGGLYNEQFF.